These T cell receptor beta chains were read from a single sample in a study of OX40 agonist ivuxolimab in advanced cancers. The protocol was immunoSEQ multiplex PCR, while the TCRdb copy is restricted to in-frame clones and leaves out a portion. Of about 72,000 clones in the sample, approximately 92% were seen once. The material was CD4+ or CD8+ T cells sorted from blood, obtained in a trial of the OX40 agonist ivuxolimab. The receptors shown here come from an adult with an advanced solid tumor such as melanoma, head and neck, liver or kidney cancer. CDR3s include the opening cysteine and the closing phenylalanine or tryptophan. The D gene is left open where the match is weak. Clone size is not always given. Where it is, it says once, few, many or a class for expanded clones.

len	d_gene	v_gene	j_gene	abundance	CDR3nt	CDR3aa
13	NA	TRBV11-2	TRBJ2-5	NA	TGTGCCAGCAGCTTGGACAGAGAGGAGACCCAGTACTTC	CASSLDREETQYF
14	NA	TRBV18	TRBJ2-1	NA	TGTGCCAGCTCACCGCCCCAGGGGAAGGATGAGCAGTTCTTC	CASSPPQGKDEQFF
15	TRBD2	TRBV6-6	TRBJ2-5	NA	TGTGCCAGCAGTTACTCGGGACTAGCGCATGAGACCCAGTACTTC	CASSYSGLAHETQYF
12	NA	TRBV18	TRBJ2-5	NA	TGTGCCAGCTCACCGTCGGGAGAGACCCAGTACTTC	CASSPSGETQYF
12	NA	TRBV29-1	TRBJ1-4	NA	TGCAGCGTTGGAGGAGCCCGGGAAAAACTGTTTTTT	CSVGGAREKLFF
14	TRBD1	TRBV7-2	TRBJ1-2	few	TGTGCCAGCAGCACGGACAGGGGGATCTATGGCTACACCTTC	CASSTDRGIYGYTF
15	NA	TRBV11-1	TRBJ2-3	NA	TGTGCCAGCAGCTTAGCTAGTCTAGCTGAAGATACGCAGTATTTT	CASSLASLAEDTQYF
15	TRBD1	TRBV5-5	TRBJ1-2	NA	TGTGCCAGCAGTTGGACAGGGGCCGCTAACTATGGCTACACCTTC	CASSWTGAANYGYTF
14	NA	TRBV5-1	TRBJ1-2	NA	TGCGCCAGCAGCTCTTCGACGGATCTCTATGGCTACACCTTC	CASSSSTDLYGYTF
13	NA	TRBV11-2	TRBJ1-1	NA	TGTGCCAGCAGCTTAGAGGTTCGCACTGAAGCTTTCTTT	CASSLEVRTEAFF
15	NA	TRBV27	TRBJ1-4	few	TGTGCCAGCAGTTTAAAGGGGGCAACTAATGAAAAACTGTTTTTT	CASSLKGATNEKLFF
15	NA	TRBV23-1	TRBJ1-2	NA	TGCGCCAGCAGTGGGAAACGGAGGGGAGGTCAGGGCTACACCTTC	CASSGKRRGGQGYTF
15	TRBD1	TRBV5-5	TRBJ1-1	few	TGTGCCAGCAGCTTCGGACAGGGGAGAGACACTGAAGCTTTCTTT	CASSFGQGRDTEAFF
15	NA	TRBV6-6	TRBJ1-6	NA	TGTGCCAGCAGTGATAGGGGCGGATGGAATTCACCCCTCCACTTT	CASSDRGGWNSPLHF
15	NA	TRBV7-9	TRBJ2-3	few	TGTGCCAGCAGCTTAGTCACTGGAGTGACAGATACGCAGTATTTT	CASSLVTGVTDTQYF
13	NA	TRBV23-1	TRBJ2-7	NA	TGCGCCAGCAGTCAACAGGACAGCTACGAGCAGTACTTC	CASSQQDSYEQYF
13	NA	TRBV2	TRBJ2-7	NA	TGTGCCAGCAGTGAAATGGTGGCCTACGAGCAGTACTTC	CASSEMVAYEQYF
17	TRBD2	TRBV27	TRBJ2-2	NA	TGTGCCAGCACCCAAAGGACTAGCGGGAGCCTAAGGGGGGAGCTGTTTTTT	CASTQRTSGSLRGELFF
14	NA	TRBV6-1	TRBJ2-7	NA	TGTGCCAGCTGGTGGACTTCCAGCTCCTACGAGCAGTACTTC	CASWWTSSSYEQYF
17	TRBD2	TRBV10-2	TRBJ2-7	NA	TGCGCCAGCAGTGAGCCGTTTAGCGGGGGGGCCGGCTACGAGCAGTACTTC	CASSEPFSGGAGYEQYF
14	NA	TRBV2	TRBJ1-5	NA	TGTGCCAGCAGTGTGGCGGGGGCGCGACAGCCCCAGCATTTT	CASSVAGARQPQHF
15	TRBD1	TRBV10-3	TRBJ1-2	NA	TGTGCCATCAGTACAGGGGGGGTTCTTGAGTATGGCTACACCTTC	CAISTGGVLEYGYTF
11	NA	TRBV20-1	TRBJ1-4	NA	TGCAGTGCTAGATCCAGGGAAAAACTGTTTTTT	CSARSREKLFF
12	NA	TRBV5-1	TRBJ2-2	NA	TGCGCCAGCAGCTTGGAAACCGGGGAGCTGTTTTTT	CASSLETGELFF
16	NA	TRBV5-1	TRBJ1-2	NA	TGCGCCAGCAGCCCGAACGTGGCTAGGATCCTCTATGGCTACACCTTC	CASSPNVARILYGYTF
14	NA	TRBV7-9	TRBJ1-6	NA	TGTGCCAGCAGCTTAAGGGGTAATAATTCACCCCTCCACTTT	CASSLRGNNSPLHF
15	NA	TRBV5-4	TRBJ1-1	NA	TGTGCCAGCAGCTTGATGGGAGCGGGGAGAGGTGAAGCTTTCTTT	CASSLMGAGRGEAFF
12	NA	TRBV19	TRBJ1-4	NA	TGTGCCAGTAGACAGGGAGGTGAAAAACTGTTTTTT	CASRQGGEKLFF
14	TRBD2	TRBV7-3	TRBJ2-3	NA	TGTGCCAGCAGCTTAAGGGAGGGAGGCGATACGCAGTATTTT	CASSLREGGDTQYF
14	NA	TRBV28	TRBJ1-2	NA	TGTGCCAGCAGTTTGGACAGCCTGAACTATGGCTACACCTTC	CASSLDSLNYGYTF
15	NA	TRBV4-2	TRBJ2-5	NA	TGTGCCAGCAGCCACAGCCGTAGCAGGGAAGAGACCCAGTACTTC	CASSHSRSREETQYF
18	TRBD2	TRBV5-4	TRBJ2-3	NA	TGTGCCAGCAGCTCATTTTCCGGGACTAGCGGGAGCACAGATACGCAGTATTTT	CASSSFSGTSGSTDTQYF
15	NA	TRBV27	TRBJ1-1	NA	TGTGCCAGCAGTTTATCGCGTCTCAGGGGCACTGAAGCTTTCTTT	CASSLSRLRGTEAFF
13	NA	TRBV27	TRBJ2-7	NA	TGTGCCAGCAGTTACCGGTGGGGGGACGAGCAGTACTTC	CASSYRWGDEQYF
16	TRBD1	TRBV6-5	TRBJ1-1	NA	TGTGCCAGCAGTTACTCAATAACAGGGGGACCCACTGAAGCTTTCTTT	CASSYSITGGPTEAFF
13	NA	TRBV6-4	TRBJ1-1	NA	TGTGCCAGCAGCTCCAGATGGGGTTCTTCGGCTTTCTTT	CASSSRWGSSAFF
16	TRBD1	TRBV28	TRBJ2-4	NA	TGTGCCAGCAGTTTGAGGGGACAGGGGAAGGGAAACATTCAGTACTTC	CASSLRGQGKGNIQYF
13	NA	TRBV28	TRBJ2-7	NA	TGTGCCAGCAGTTTATCGCGGGCCTACGAGCAGTACTTC	CASSLSRAYEQYF
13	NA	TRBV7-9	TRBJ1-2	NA	TGTGCCAGCAGCTTTACAGGGATCTATGGCTACACCTTC	CASSFTGIYGYTF
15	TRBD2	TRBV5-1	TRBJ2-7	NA	TGCGCCAGCAGACCTGGACTAGCGGGAAGGGGCGAGCAGTACTTC	CASRPGLAGRGEQYF
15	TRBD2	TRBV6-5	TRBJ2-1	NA	TGTGCCAGCAGTTACCGAGCGGGGGACTACAATGAGCAGTTCTTC	CASSYRAGDYNEQFF
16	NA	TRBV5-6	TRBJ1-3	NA	TGTGCCAGCAGCTTGAATCCTGTCTACTCTGGAAACACCATATATTTT	CASSLNPVYSGNTIYF
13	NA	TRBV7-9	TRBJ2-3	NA	TGTGCCAGCAGCTTAGGGAGTCTAAATACGCAGTATTTT	CASSLGSLNTQYF
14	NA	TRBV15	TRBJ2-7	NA	TGTGCCACCAGCAGAATGGGGGGCTCCTACGAGCAGTACTTC	CATSRMGGSYEQYF
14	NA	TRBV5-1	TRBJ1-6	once	TGCGCCAGCAGCTTGGCAGGGTATAATTCACCCCTCCACTTT	CASSLAGYNSPLHF
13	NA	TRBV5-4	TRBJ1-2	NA	TGTGCCAGCAGCTCGGACGGCGTCTATGGCTACACCTTC	CASSSDGVYGYTF
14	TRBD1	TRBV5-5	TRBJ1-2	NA	TGTGCCAGCAGCTCTAGACAGGGCCGGGATGGCTACACCTTC	CASSSRQGRDGYTF
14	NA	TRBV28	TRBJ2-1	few	TGTGCCAGCAGGAAGGACAGAAGTTACAATGAGCAGTTCTTC	CASRKDRSYNEQFF
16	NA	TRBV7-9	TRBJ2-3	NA	TGTGCCAGCAGCTCGCAGGGGCAGGGGAGCACAGATACGCAGTATTTT	CASSSQGQGSTDTQYF